The 19 T cell receptor beta chains in this list originate from one sample, sequenced in a study of PD-L1 blockade in urothelial cancer. Time point of the sample: peripheral blood 6 weeks after treatment start. This table comes from immunoSEQ multiplex PCR, and its TCRdb copy is limited to in-frame clones, with some not included. This table has about 91,000 clones, around four fifths appearing once. The sequenced sample was PBMCs, obtained around atezolizumab (anti-PD-L1) treatment. The receptors stem from a man in his 70s with urothelial cancer.

V usage is TRBV30 and J usage is TRBJ1-1; D unclear. CDR1 and CDR2 from the germline V gene are GTSNPN and SVGIG (reference sequence). V was trimmed by 3 bases and J by 5 bases, leaving 10 bases between them. There are 12 residues in the CDR3. The DNA for the CDR3 is TGTGCCTGGAGAAAGCCTCGGACTGAAGCTTTCTTT. It encodes CAWRKPRTEAFF.

The chain employs TRBV7-8 and TRBJ2-5, with TRBD2 matching over 12 bases. This CDR3 contains 18 residues. Germline CDR1 reads SGHVS; CDR2 reads FQNEAQ. V lost 5 bases and J lost 2; bases outside the gene matches: 12. CDR3 coding DNA: TGTGCCAGCAGCCCATTTGTACTAGCGGGGGGTCCTCAAGAGACCCAGTACTTC. Amino acids: CASSPFVLAGGPQETQYF.

This chain joins TRBV7-2 and TRBJ2-2, with 8 bases fitting TRBD2. Germline V gives CDR1 SGHTA, CDR2 FQGNSA. Trimming took 5 bases from V and 5 from J; bases not matched to a gene: 10. The CDR3 runs to 16 residues. CDR3 protein: CASSPRAGALTGELFF. CDR3 nucleotide sequence: TGTGCCAGCAGCCCAAGAGCGGGAGCCCTAACCGGGGAGCTGTTTTTT.

V is TRBV11-3 and J is TRBJ2-2, with 8 bases identical to TRBD2. In germline, CDR1 is SGHNT, CDR2 YENEEA. V dropped 5 bases and J dropped 6; count of bases not matched to a gene: 5. This CDR3 is 14 amino acids long. The CDR3 bases are TGTGCCAGCAGCCCGGGAGGGACCCCCGGGGAGCTGTTTTTT. Translated, it gives CASSPGGTPGELFF.

This clone has a handful of counts. This chain joins TRBV7-2 and TRBJ2-1; 8 bases fit TRBD1. Germline loops: CDR1 SGHTA, CDR2 FQGNSA. Germline trimming cut 1 base from V and 7 bases from J; bases unmatched to any gene: 3. The CDR3 runs 14 residues. The DNA of the CDR3 is TGTGCCAGCAGCTTAGGGACAGGGAAGAATGAGCAGTTCTTC. Translating it yields CASSLGTGKNEQFF.

The chain is built from TRBV2 and TRBJ2-7, with D unresolved. Germline V CDR1 and CDR2: SNHLY, FYNNEI. V gave up 6 bases and J gave up 1 base, with 7 bases separating them. The CDR3 consists of 12 residues. The CDR3 loop reads CASSSPSYEQYF. The CDR3 DNA sequence: TGTGCCAGCAGCTCCCCTTCCTACGAGCAGTACTTC.

The V and J genes are TRBV19 and TRBJ2-3; 7 positions match TRBD1. The J segment lost 1 base and the V segment lost 7 bases, leaving 2 bases of the junction unmatched. The CDR3 spans 13 residues. CDR1 LNHDA and CDR2 SQIVND come from the germline V gene (reference sequence). The CDR3 here is CASTRGRTDTQYF. CDR3 sequence (DNA): TGTGCCAGTACAAGGGGGCGCACAGATACGCAGTATTTT.

The chain uses TRBV11-2 and TRBJ2-5, with D perhaps matching TRBD1 (5 bases). From germline, CDR1 is SGHAT and CDR2 FQNNGV. The CDR3 contains 14 residues. V gave up 5 bases and J gave up 5 bases, with 15 bases separating them. CDR3 DNA: TGTGCCAGCAGCCGACCATCCCGACAGGAGACCCAGTACTTC. It is translated as CASSRPSRQETQYF.

This clone was observed a single time. This chain uses TRBV5-5 with TRBJ2-3; D gene uncertain. Germline loops: CDR1 SGHKS, CDR2 YYEKEE (reference sequence). The CDR3 is made up of 14 amino acids. V was clipped by 0 bases and J by 1 base, with 6 bases between them. The CDR3 loop is CASSLASRTDTQYF. DNA of the CDR3: TGTGCCAGCAGCTTGGCGTCTCGCACAGATACGCAGTATTTT.

The chain links TRBV7-9 to TRBJ1-2; TRBD1 aligns across 12 bases. The junction had 11 bases not matched to a gene; V was cut back by 5 bases and J by 7 bases. Germline loops: CDR1 SEHNR, CDR2 FQNEAQ (reference sequence). The CDR3 totals 16 residues. Here the CDR3 DNA reads TGTGCCAGCAGCCCAGAACGGGACAGGGGGCTGGCTGGCTACACCTTC. Its protein product is CASSPERDRGLAGYTF.

By sample fraction, this clone is large. This chain uses TRBV6-4 with TRBJ2-1, with TRBD2 matching over 7 bases. The CDR3 totals 13 residues. J was trimmed by 5 bases and V by 8 bases; bases with no gene match: 6. The germline CDR1 and CDR2 sequences are MRHNA and SNTAGT. CDR3 loop: CASASGAHNEQFF. DNA for the CDR3: TGTGCCAGCGCTAGCGGAGCCCACAATGAGCAGTTCTTC.

The chain uses TRBV5-4 and TRBJ1-2; the match to TRBD1 covers 9 bases. This CDR3 is 15 amino acids long. With V trimmed by 3 bases and J by 6 bases, 9 bases remained unmatched. Germline CDR1 and CDR2: SGHNT and YYREEE (reference sequence). The DNA for the CDR3 is TGTGCCAGCAGCTCCGGACAGGGGCTTAGCGATGGCTACACCTTC. Its protein is CASSSGQGLSDGYTF.

V gene TRBV27 combines with J gene TRBJ2-1; a possible D gene is TRBD2 (6 bases). The CDR3 sequence is 15 residues long. Germline loops: CDR1 MNHEY, CDR2 SMNVEV (reference sequence). The germline V and J ends were trimmed by 5 bases and 5 bases, with 16 bases remaining between them. CDR3 protein: CASSPGDSFHNEQFF. The CDR3, as DNA: TGTGCCAGCAGTCCTGGGGACTCATTTCACAATGAGCAGTTCTTC.

The gene calls are TRBV6-1 and TRBJ1-1; no clear D. V lost 5 bases and J 1 base, leaving 8 bases between the germline ends. CDR3 length: 13 residues. Germline CDR1 is MNHNS and CDR2 is SASEGT. The DNA for the CDR3 is TGTGCCAGCAGTTTCGGGGAGAACACTGAAGCTTTCTTT. Translating it yields CASSFGENTEAFF.

The J gene is TRBJ2-7, the V gene TRBV25-1, with TRBD2 identical over 9 bases. The V gene end was trimmed by 5 bases and the J gene end by 2 bases; junction bases not matched to a gene: 4. The CDR3 consists of 14 residues. Germline lookup yields CDR1 MGHDK and CDR2 SYGVNS. The CDR3 coding sequence is TGTGCCAGCAGTAAAGCGGGAGGTCCCTACGAGCAGTACTTC. Its protein is CASSKAGGPYEQYF.

The rearrangement uses TRBV14 and TRBJ1-5; TRBD1 is a possible D gene (5 bases). Trimming removed 3 bases at V and 3 bases at J, with 6 bases between. This CDR3 spans 13 amino acids. The germline V gene has CDR1 SGHDN and CDR2 FVKESK. CDR3 sequence (DNA): TGTGCCAGCAGCCAGACAGTCAATCAGCCCCAGCATTTT. It codes for CASSQTVNQPQHF.

J is TRBJ2-5 and V is TRBV15; no reliable D call. The germline CDR1 and CDR2 sequences are LNHNV and YYDKDF (reference sequence). The CDR3 length is 13 residues. The ends were cut back, 5 bases at V and 4 bases at J, with 11 bases in the middle. CDR3 amino acids: CATSETPLETQYF. In nucleotides, the CDR3 is TGTGCCACCAGCGAGACTCCGTTAGAGACCCAGTACTTC.

This clone was found once. V and J are TRBV9 and TRBJ2-1; 7 bases agree with TRBD2. CDR3 length: 13 amino acids. Trimming at V came to 0 bases and at J to 9 bases, leaving 3 bases not matched to a gene. CDR1 and CDR2 from the germline V gene are SGDLS and YYNGEE. As DNA, the CDR3 is TGTGCCAGCAGCGTAGTAGCGGGCGGTGAGCAGTTCTTC. This codes for CASSVVAGGEQFF.

This chain uses TRBV19 with TRBJ2-2; possibly TRBD2 for D (5 bases). CDR1 LNHDA and CDR2 SQIVND come from the germline V gene (reference sequence). CDR3 length: 15 residues. Trimming cost V 4 bases and J 0 bases, with 9 bases left between them. The CDR3 nucleotides read TGTGCCAGTAGTACGGACGGGACGAACACCGGGGAGCTGTTTTTT. Its protein product is CASSTDGTNTGELFF.